These 22 T cell receptor beta chains came from one sample sequenced in a study of T-cell reconstitution after alpha-beta-depleted transplantation in children. Preparation of the TCRbeta library was carried out with unique molecular identifiers. TCRdb reprocessed the PCR reads with MiXCR, giving one entry per CDR3 protein. This sample yields under 250,000 distinct CDR3 sequences, of which approximately 6.9% are seen a single time; 5.5% to 6.5% belongs to the top ten. The sample in question was PBMCs, obtained before TCRalphabeta/CD19-depleted stem cell transplant. The receptors here all came from a boy aged 2 to 10 with acute lymphoblastic leukemia, due to receive a stem cell transplant.

The chain joins TRBV12-3 or TRBV12-4 to TRBJ2-3, with TRBD2 matching over 8 bases. CDR3 length equals 14 residues. Trimming took 3 bases from V and 3 from J; bases not matched to a gene: 2. This CDR3 reads CASSFTGGTDTQYF. In DNA form, the CDR3 reads TGTGCCAGCAGTTTCACGGGAGGGACAGATACGCAGTATTTT.

Ten or more counts support this clonotype. This chain joins TRBV28 and TRBJ1-1, with 7 nucleotides matching TRBD1. Germline values: CDR1 MDHEN, CDR2 SYDVKM. The trim removed 6 bases at V and 2 bases at J, leaving 15 bases unmatched. This CDR3 spans 17 amino acids. The CDR3 sequence is CASRRGNLRGGNTEAFF. For the CDR3, the DNA is TGTGCCAGCAGGCGCGGGAACCTCAGGGGGGGAAACACTGAAGCTTTCTTT.

Worth noting for this clonotype: Relative to the germline gene, one junction end is altered; a read error may explain this. The rearrangement uses TRBV6-2 or TRBV6-3 and TRBJ1-1; maybe TRBD1 (5 bases). Germline CDR1 MNHEY, CDR2 SVGEGT. The CDR3 sequence is 10 residues long. DNA for the CDR3: TGTGCCAGCAGGGGCAGGGAAGAGATCTTT. The encoded protein is CASRGREEIF.

This clonotype has ten or more counts. This rearrangement joins TRBV10-3 to TRBJ2-3, with 8 bases lining up with TRBD2. The ends lost 10 bases at V and 2 bases at J; junction bases unmatched: 5. The germline V gene encodes CDR1 ENHRY and CDR2 SYGVKD. The CDR3 length is 13 residues. The CDR3 DNA reads as TGTGCCACACAAGCGGGAGTCACAGATACGCAGTATTTT. Translated: CATQAGVTDTQYF.

This clonotype was counted many times. The genes are TRBV5-1 and TRBJ2-2; 12 positions agree with TRBD2. Germline CDR1 reads SGHRS; CDR2 reads YFSETQ. The CDR3 loop spans 16 amino acids. J gave up 7 bases and V 0 bases, and 4 bases lay outside the gene matches. The CDR3 DNA reads TGCGCCAGCAGCTTGGAGACTAGCGGGAGTTTCGGGGAGCTGTTTTTT. This gives the protein CASSLETSGSFGELFF.

The gene calls are TRBV4-2 and TRBJ2-1, with 10 bases aligning to TRBD2. Germline-derived CDR1 and CDR2 are LGHNA and YNFKEQ. The CDR3 loop spans 15 amino acids. V was pared by 4 bases and J by 5 bases, with 5 bases of the junction left unmatched. In DNA form, the CDR3 reads TGTGCCAGCAGCCCCAGGACTAGCGGTGACAATGAGCAGTTCTTC. Its translation: CASSPRTSGDNEQFF.

This clonotype turned up a few times. The chain has TRBV11-2 and TRBJ2-7, with TRBD1 matching 11 bases. The V segment lost 5 bases and the J segment 6 bases; nucleotides outside the gene matches: 9. This CDR3 contains 15 residues. The germline CDR1 and CDR2 sequences are SGHAT and FQNNGV. CDR3 sequence (DNA): TGTGCCAGCAGCCCAGGGACAGGGGGATACAGCGAGCAGTACTTC. This gives the protein CASSPGTGGYSEQYF.

The table lists this clonotype with a few counts. The chain has TRBV14 and TRBJ1-2, with 8 bases identical to TRBD1. Looked up from germline, CDR1 is SGHDN and CDR2 is FVKESK. The CDR3 length is 13 residues. V was clipped by 1 base and J by 8 bases; unmatched bases: 3. The CDR3 region has the DNA TGTGCCAGCAGCCAAGCCAGGGGGCAAGGCTACACCTTC. Translation: CASSQARGQGYTF.

This clonotype was detected many times. The chain recombines TRBV9 with TRBJ2-5; TRBD2 aligns across 7 bases. Germline V lookup: CDR1 SGDLS, CDR2 YYNGEE. J gave up 4 bases and V 0 bases, and 9 bases lay outside the gene matches. The CDR3 totals 16 residues. The chain's CDR3 is CASSVGQRDAGETQYF. The CDR3 nucleotides read TGTGCCAGCAGCGTAGGCCAGCGGGACGCGGGAGAGACCCAGTACTTC.

This sequence joins TRBV11-3 and TRBJ1-3; D ambiguous. CDR1 is SGHNT, CDR2 YENEEA, per germline. Trimming removed 3 bases from V and 0 bases from J, with 6 bases in between. CDR3 length: 14 amino acids. The CDR3 spells CASSFDFSGNTIYF. The DNA for the CDR3 is TGTGCCAGCAGCTTCGACTTCTCTGGAAACACCATATATTTT.

Concerning this clonotype: It may be a read error: a sequence one base away is much more abundant. The chain employs TRBV12-3 or TRBV12-4 and TRBJ2-3; 9 nucleotides match TRBD2. The J segment lost 3 bases and the V segment lost 7 bases, leaving 5 bases of the junction unmatched. This CDR3 has 14 residues. The CDR3 sequence: CASTAGGSTDTQYF. CDR3 DNA: TGTGCCAGCACGGCGGGGGGGTCTACAGATACGCAGTATTTT.

This clonotype has a count of ten or more. The chain employs TRBV5-6 and TRBJ2-3, with D unclear. With 5 bases removed from V and 8 bases from J, the gap between germline ends came to 12 bases. CDR3 size: 12 residues. The germline CDR1 and CDR2 sequences are SGHDT and YYEEEE. CDR3 coding DNA: TGTGCCAGCAGGGATGGATACGGTACGCAGTATTTT. This encodes CASRDGYGTQYF.

The table lists this clonotype with a few counts. This rearrangement joins TRBV3-1 to TRBJ2-7, with a weak D call TRBD2 (6 bases). V gave up 4 bases and J gave up 2 bases, with 12 bases separating them. This CDR3 has 14 amino acids. Germline values: CDR1 LGHDT, CDR2 YNNKEL (reference sequence). CDR3 amino acids: CASSPGGVPYEQYF. CDR3 DNA sequence: TGTGCCAGCAGCCCTGGCGGGGTCCCCTACGAGCAGTACTTC.

This clonotype was observed a few times. The gene calls are TRBV4-3 and TRBJ1-1; D not resolved. This CDR3 has 15 amino acids. Germline loops: CDR1 LGHNA, CDR2 YSLEER. Deletions cut 1 base from V and 4 bases from J, with 13 bases between. This CDR3 is CASSQGPLLSTEAFF. In nucleotides, the CDR3 is TGCGCCAGCAGCCAAGGTCCCCTCTTGAGCACTGAAGCTTTCTTT.

In its sample, this clonotype was seen once. This chain uses TRBV21-1 with TRBJ2-1; the table's D call of TRBD2 was not tested on the DNA. TRBV21-1 represents a pseudogene. The CDR3 covers 13 residues. The DNA for the CDR3 is TGTGCCAGAGCCGGGGGGGCCTGCAATGAGCAGTTCTTC. This translates into CARAGGACNEQFF.

This clonotype was recorded a few times. The chain is built from TRBV20-1 and TRBJ2-7, with D perhaps given as TRBD1 or TRBD2 (5 bases each). Germline V gene lookup returns CDR1 DFQATT and CDR2 SNEGSKA (reference sequence). The CDR3 consists of 13 residues. The CDR3 loop is CMPGRPGPYEQYF. The CDR3 nucleotides are TGCATGCCGGGGCGCCCAGGGCCCTACGAGCAGTACTTC.

This clonotype has at least ten counts. The V and J genes are TRBV6-2 or TRBV6-3 and TRBJ2-2, with D possibly matching TRBD2 (5 bases). Between the trimmed V and J ends, which lost 6 bases and 4 bases, there was a span of 9 bases. Germline V gene sequence: CDR1 MNHEY, CDR2 SVGEGT. CDR3 length: 13 amino acids. This CDR3 reads CASRDWVTGELFF. In DNA, the CDR3 is TGTGCCAGCAGGGACTGGGTCACCGGGGAGCTGTTTTTT.

This clonotype has a count of ten or more. The genes are TRBV14 and TRBJ2-1; D is possibly TRBD2 (5 bases). Germline loops: CDR1 SGHDN, CDR2 FVKESK. The V gene lost 1 base and the J gene lost 8 bases, with 9 bases spanning the gap. There are 13 residues in the CDR3. The CDR3 nucleotides read TGTGCCAGCAGCCAAGTCGTGGGAGATGAGCAGTTCTTC. This gives the protein CASSQVVGDEQFF.

The sample holds a few counts of this clonotype. J is TRBJ2-1 and V is TRBV27; 9 bases map to TRBD1. The germline gives CDR1 MNHEY, CDR2 SMNVEV (reference sequence). The ends lost 4 bases at V and 6 bases at J; junction bases unmatched: 10. The CDR3 totals 16 residues. The CDR3: CASSSYPGTGSNEQFF. The CDR3 DNA reads TGTGCCAGCAGTTCTTACCCCGGGACAGGGTCCAATGAGCAGTTCTTC.

The table lists this clonotype with many counts. This chain connects TRBV7-2 to TRBJ2-2; 8 positions agree with TRBD2. Germline values: CDR1 SGHTA, CDR2 FQGNSA. The CDR3 has 13 residues. The ends lost 7 bases at V and 6 bases at J; junction bases unmatched: 4. The CDR3 DNA reads TGTGCCAGCACCCGAGCGGGGGCCGGGGAGCTGTTTTTT. Translation: CASTRAGAGELFF.

CDR3: CASSFRQTNTGELFF. The CDR3, as DNA: TGTGCCAGCAGTTTTAGGCAGACGAACACCGGGGAGCTGTTTTTT. The rearrangement uses TRBV27 and TRBJ2-2; D is uncertain. The CDR3 has 15 residues. CDR1 and CDR2 (germline): MNHEY, SMNVEV (reference sequence). The ends were cut back, 3 bases at V and 0 bases at J, with 8 bases in the middle.

The table lists this clonotype with many counts. This sequence joins TRBV20-1 and TRBJ2-1, with 9 bases lining up with TRBD1. CDR3 length: 12 residues. The junction had 5 bases not matched to a gene; V was cut back by 6 bases and J by 8 bases. CDR1 and CDR2 (germline): DFQATT, SNEGSKA (reference sequence). The DNA of the CDR3 is TGCAGTGCCGAACAGGGGGCCGATGAGCAGTTCTTC. Translation: CSAEQGADEQFF.